This T cell receptor (beta chain) was profiled in a study of spatial heterogeneity in lung cancer. General study findings and limits: Resection blood, more than follow-up blood, showed ubiquitous expanded tumor TCRs.

This clonotype was detected ten times or more. Its antigen is unidentified. From germline, CDR1 is SGHDN and CDR2 FVKESK. The CDR3 is 12 residues long. V was clipped by 4 bases and J by 2 bases, with 4 bases between them. Time point reported: sample taken at primary tumor resection. Sequencing was performed on whole RNA extracted from tumor and nontumor lung tissue, or from frozen PBMC, and the material was left unsorted. TCRdb itself ran the 5' RACE reads through MiXCR, one entry per CDR3 protein. The sample lists roughly 39,000 distinct CDR3 sequences, 6.5% to 9.5% occurring once. The specimen comprised PBMCs, sampled at surgery. V usage is TRBV14 and J usage is TRBJ2-3; no clear D gene. The sequence came from a male donor with early-stage non-small cell lung cancer. The CDR3 is CASSPFTDTQYF. Here the CDR3 DNA reads TGTGCCAGCAGCCCCTTCACAGATACGCAGTATTTT.